Shown below are 16 T cell receptor beta chains from a single sample sequenced in a study of shared clonotypes between healthy human individuals. Some clones are missing from TCRdb's copy, which holds only in-frame ones; the method was immunoSEQ multiplex PCR. Of a few hundred thousand clones in the sample, around 90% were seen once. The sample was memory CD8+ T cells sorted from blood. Subset: CD45RO+ cells pooled with CCR7-negative TemRA cells. The receptors were sampled from a man aged 18 to 30 in good health.

The chain couples TRBV2 to TRBJ2-5; tentative D call: TRBD2 (5 bases). Germline lookup yields CDR1 SNHLY and CDR2 FYNNEI. Trimming left V 2 bases short and J 4 bases short, with 8 bases between. The CDR3 runs to 13 residues. The CDR3 spells CASSEFGVETQYF. CDR3 nucleotides: TGTGCCAGCAGTGAATTCGGGGTAGAGACCCAGTACTTC. The entire variable domain, with the rest obtained from reference TRBV2 and TRBJ2-5, is as follows: EPEVTQTPSHQVTQMGQEVILRCVPISNHLYFYWYRQILGQKVEFLVSFYNNEISEKSEIFDDQFSVERPDGSNFTLKIRSTKLEDSAMYFCASSEFGVETQYFGPGTRLLVL.

The rearrangement joins TRBV5-1 to TRBJ2-7, with TRBD1 matching over 7 bases. Germline V gives CDR1 SGHRS, CDR2 YFSETQ. Germline trimming cut 1 base from V and 2 bases from J; bases unmatched to any gene: 9. This CDR3 region has 16 residues. The CDR3: CASSLSTTGVPYEQYF. CDR3 bases: TGCGCCAGCAGCTTGAGTACCACAGGGGTTCCCTACGAGCAGTACTTC.

Remarks on this clone: Distinct nucleotide sequences in the sample also encode this CDR3. This chain joins TRBV6-5 and TRBJ2-7; D gene unclear. The germline V gene encodes CDR1 MNHEY and CDR2 SVGAGI. The CDR3 is 12 residues long. The V end was cut by 5 bases, the J end by 1 base, with 6 bases between. The CDR3 sequence: CASSDRSYEQYF. CDR3 sequence (DNA): TGTGCCAGCAGTGACCGTTCCTACGAGCAGTACTTC.

The chain is built from TRBV9 and TRBJ1-4; 11 nucleotides match TRBD1. V trimming: 2 bases; J trimming: 2 bases; junction bases outside the gene matches: 5. Germline V lookup: CDR1 SGDLS, CDR2 YYNGEE. The CDR3 loop spans 17 amino acids. CDR3 sequence reads: CASSVSGTGGTNEKLFF. In nucleotides, the CDR3 is TGTGCCAGCAGCGTTTCCGGGACAGGGGGTACTAATGAAAAACTGTTTTTT.

The rearrangement joins TRBV6-5 to TRBJ2-1; D unresolved. CDR1 MNHEY and CDR2 SVGAGI come from the germline V gene. CDR3 size: 15 residues. The V and J ends lost 0 bases and 3 bases respectively, with 9 bases between them. The CDR3: CASSYSRADYNEQFF. DNA for the CDR3: TGTGCCAGCAGTTACTCCCGGGCGGACTACAATGAGCAGTTCTTC.

The rearrangement links TRBV18 to TRBJ2-7; no definite D call. The germline CDR1 and CDR2 sequences are KGHSH and LQKENI. Trimming left V 0 bases short and J 3 bases short, with 3 bases between. The CDR3 is 12 amino acids. The DNA for the CDR3 is TGTGCCAGCTCACCACCAAACTACGAGCAGTACTTC. It yields the protein CASSPPNYEQYF.

The chain employs TRBV4-3 and TRBJ2-7, with D hard to call. This CDR3 has 14 residues. CDR1 is LGHNA, CDR2 YSLEER, per germline. The ends were cut back, 1 base at V and 1 base at J, with 8 bases in the middle. CDR3 DNA sequence: TGCGCCAGCAGCCAAGTTTCGCAGTCCTACGAGCAGTACTTC. It codes for CASSQVSQSYEQYF.

This rearrangement joins TRBV6-4 to TRBJ2-5, with TRBD2 identical over 13 bases. Per germline, CDR1 MRHNA and CDR2 SNTAGT. This CDR3 comprises 17 residues. The J segment lost 3 bases and the V segment lost 7 bases, leaving 11 bases of the junction unmatched. CDR3: CASTNAGTSGTKETQYF. CDR3 DNA sequence: TGTGCCAGCACCAACGCCGGGACTAGCGGGACAAAAGAGACCCAGTACTTC.

The chain uses TRBV5-1 and TRBJ2-1; no clear D gene. The CDR3 runs to 15 residues. Germline V gene data show CDR1 as SGHRS and CDR2 as YFSETQ. V was pared by 9 bases and J by 0 bases, with 16 bases between. CDR3: CANPPLRVSYNEQFF. The CDR3 DNA reads as TGCGCCAATCCCCCCCTAAGGGTCTCCTACAATGAGCAGTTCTTC.

The chain couples TRBV6-5 to TRBJ2-1; maybe TRBD2 (5 bases). CDR3 size: 15 residues. Trimming cost V 2 bases and J 12 bases, with 20 bases left between them. Germline lookup yields CDR1 MNHEY and CDR2 SVGAGI. CDR3 in amino acids: CASSYGSRDIERQFF. DNA for the CDR3: TGTGCCAGCAGTTACGGGAGTCGAGACATTGAACGGCAGTTCTTC.

The genes are TRBV29-1 and TRBJ2-7, with 9 bases lining up with TRBD1. The CDR3 spans 14 residues. The germline gives CDR1 SQVTM, CDR2 ANQGSEA. Trimming at V came to 1 base and at J to 5 bases, leaving 6 bases not matched to a gene. CDR3 sequence: CSVEVGDRVHEQYF. The CDR3 region has the DNA TGCAGCGTTGAAGTGGGGGACAGGGTCCACGAGCAGTACTTC.

The chain couples TRBV2 to TRBJ1-6; 10 bases match TRBD1. This CDR3 region has 14 residues. V lost 6 bases to trimming and J lost 10 bases; unmatched junction nucleotides: 6. CDR1 is SNHLY, CDR2 FYNNEI, per germline. In nucleotides, the CDR3 is TGTGCCAGCAGACAGGGACAGGGGAACTCACCCCTCCACTTT. Residues: CASRQGQGNSPLHF.

The count of this clone is one. The V gene is TRBV28, the J gene TRBJ2-7, with a weak D call TRBD1 (5 bases). Trimming cost V 4 bases and J 7 bases, with 29 bases left between them. The V gene's germline CDR1 is MDHEN and CDR2 SYDVKM. The CDR3 covers 18 residues. CDR3 sequence reads: CASSSLRLQVPLFWEQYF. CDR3 sequence (DNA): TGTGCCAGCAGTTCACTGAGATTACAGGTACCCCTTTTTTGGGAGCAGTACTTC.

The chain carries TRBV13 and TRBJ2-3; unclear D gene. The CDR3 consists of 16 residues. Germline CDR1 is PRHDT and CDR2 is FYEKMQ (reference sequence). V was cut by 4 bases and J by 0 bases, with 14 bases left in between. CDR3 sequence reads: CASSYVELTSTDTQYF. CDR3 nucleotides: TGTGCCAGCAGCTATGTGGAGCTAACTAGCACAGATACGCAGTATTTT.

This sequence joins TRBV9 and TRBJ1-1; 7 bases agree with TRBD1. Germline assignment: CDR1 SGDLS and CDR2 YYNGEE. With 7 bases clipped from V and 3 bases from J, the junction kept 3 bases outside the gene matches. The length of the CDR3 is 12 residues. For the CDR3, the DNA is TGTGCCAGCGGGACAGCCGACACTGAAGCTTTCTTT. Amino acids: CASGTADTEAFF.

CDR3 region: CASSSGHTQPQHF. Written as DNA, the CDR3 is TGTGCCAGCAGTTCCGGTCACACTCAGCCCCAGCATTTT. V usage is TRBV28 and J usage is TRBJ1-5; D is ambiguous. The length of the CDR3 is 13 residues. The germline gives CDR1 MDHEN, CDR2 SYDVKM. Between the trimmed V and J ends, which lost 4 bases and 6 bases, there was a span of 10 bases.